The next 8 T cell receptor beta chains were all read from a single sample in a study of immune heterogeneity within non-small cell lung tumors. Multiplex PCR with 32 V and 13 J primers amplified TCR beta CDR3. MiXCR, run by TCRdb on the multiplex PCR reads, gives a single entry per CDR3 protein. The table shows 25,000 to 40,000 distinct CDR3 sequences, with around 28% occurring only once. Template was bulk tumor genomic DNA, roughly 650 ng per sample. Several biopsies were collected from each primary tumor during surgery. They were spaced as far apart as possible within the tumor mass. It was patients with untreated, newly diagnosed non-small cell lung cancer who underwent curative surgery. The sequencing sample was made of lung tumor tissue. These receptor sequences come from a middle-aged man with non-small cell lung cancer.

This clonotype has at least ten counts. This chain links TRBV29-1 with TRBJ1-5, with TRBD1 as a possible D gene (5 bases). Per the germline V gene, CDR1 is SQVTM and CDR2 is ANQGSEA. The CDR3 is 12 residues long. V lost 4 bases and J lost 4, with 8 bases in between. The CDR3 sequence is CSVGQGNQPQHF. In DNA, the CDR3 is TGCAGCGTTGGCCAGGGAAATCAGCCCCAGCATTTT.

This clonotype was seen ten or more times. V is TRBV12-3 or TRBV12-4 and J is TRBJ1-1; the match to TRBD1 covers 7 bases. There are 12 residues in the CDR3. The J segment lost 5 bases and the V segment lost 11 bases, leaving 8 bases of the junction unmatched. The CDR3 coding sequence is TGTGCCTCCCGGGACAGCTTGACTGAAGCTTTCTTT. Protein product: CASRDSLTEAFF.

This clonotype was recorded many times. The J gene is TRBJ1-2, the V gene TRBV6-1; D is uncertain. CDR3 length equals 11 residues. Trimming pared 2 bases from V and 5 bases from J, leaving 3 bases between. Germline loops: CDR1 MNHNS, CDR2 SASEGT. CDR3 sequence: CASSELYGYTF. In DNA, the CDR3 is TGTGCCAGCAGTGAACTGTATGGCTACACCTTC.

This clonotype was detected only a few times. The chain couples TRBV5-4 to TRBJ2-7; possible D gene TRBD1, 5 bases. CDR3 length: 13 amino acids. The germline V and J ends were trimmed by 5 bases and 3 bases, with 12 bases remaining between them. Looked up from germline, CDR1 is SGHNT and CDR2 is YYREEE (reference sequence). CDR3 sequence reads: CASRLQGSYEQYF. CDR3 nucleotide sequence: TGTGCCAGCAGGCTCCAGGGCAGCTACGAGCAGTACTTC.

V and J are TRBV20-1 and TRBJ2-3; maybe TRBD2 (6 bases). V was trimmed by 3 bases and J by 6 bases, leaving 19 bases between them. CDR1 and CDR2 from the germline V gene are DFQATT and SNEGSKA (reference sequence). The CDR3 totals 15 residues. CDR3 nucleotides: TGCAGTGCTAGGGGGGGACGGGTAGGATTTGATACGCAGTATTTT. Encoded protein: CSARGGRVGFDTQYF.

This clonotype was counted once. V is TRBV10-2 and J is TRBJ2-3; D is perhaps TRBD2 (5 bases). The germline gives CDR1 WSHSY, CDR2 SAAADI. V was clipped by 6 bases and J by 3 bases, with 7 bases between them. The CDR3 contains 12 residues. This chain's CDR3 is CASRDCTDTQYF. CDR3 sequence (DNA): TGCGCCAGCAGGGACTGTACAGATACGCAGTATTTT.

As to this clonotype: Given a much more abundant clone one base away, this may be a read error. The gene calls are TRBV28 and TRBJ2-1; D might be TRBD2 (6 bases). The germline V gene has CDR1 MDHEN and CDR2 SYDVKM. This CDR3 comprises 12 residues. V lost 3 bases, J lost 8 bases, and 8 bases lay in between. This CDR3 is CASSLRGHEQFF. Written as DNA, the CDR3 is TGTGCCAGCAGTTTGCGGGGACATGAGCAGTTCTTC.

The genes are TRBV7-9 and TRBJ2-1; 11 bases agree with TRBD2. The CDR3 covers 18 residues. The V segment lost 4 bases and the J segment 4 bases; nucleotides outside the gene matches: 12. CDR1 SEHNR and CDR2 FQNEAQ come from the germline V gene (reference sequence). CDR3 residues: CASSWARLAGRSYNEQFF. Written as DNA, the CDR3 is TGTGCCAGCAGCTGGGCGAGACTAGCGGGACGGTCATACAATGAGCAGTTCTTC.